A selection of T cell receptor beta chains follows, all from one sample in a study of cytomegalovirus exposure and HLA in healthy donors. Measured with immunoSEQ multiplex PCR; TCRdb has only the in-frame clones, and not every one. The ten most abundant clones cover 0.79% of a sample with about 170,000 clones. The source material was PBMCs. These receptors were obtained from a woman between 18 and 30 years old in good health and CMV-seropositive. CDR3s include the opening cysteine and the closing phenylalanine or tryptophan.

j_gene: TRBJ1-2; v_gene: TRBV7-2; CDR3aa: CASSFSRGDGYTF
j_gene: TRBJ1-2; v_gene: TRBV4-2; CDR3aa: CASSQDGAGTDYGYTF
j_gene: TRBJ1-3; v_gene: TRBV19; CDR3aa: CASRIGNSGNTIYF
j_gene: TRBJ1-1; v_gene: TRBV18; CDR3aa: CASSPSGNTEAFF
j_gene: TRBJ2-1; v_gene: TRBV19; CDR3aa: CASRNGLAGAWEQFF
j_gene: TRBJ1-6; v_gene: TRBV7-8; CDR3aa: CASSNTGLSIRGSYNSPLHF
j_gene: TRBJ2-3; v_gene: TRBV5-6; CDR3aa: CASSLVSGRRADTQYF
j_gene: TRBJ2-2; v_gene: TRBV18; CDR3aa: CASSHRDTGELFF
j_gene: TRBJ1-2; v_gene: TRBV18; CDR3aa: CASSLGQNYGYTF
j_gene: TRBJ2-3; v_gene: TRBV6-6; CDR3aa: CASSYSLAAVTQYF
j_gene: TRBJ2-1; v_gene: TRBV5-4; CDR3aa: CASSLVGGTYNEQFF
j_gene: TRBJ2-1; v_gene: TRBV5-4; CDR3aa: CASSLNMQAGNEQFF
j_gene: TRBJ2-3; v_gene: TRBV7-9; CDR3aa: CASRPAGGWGSADTQYF
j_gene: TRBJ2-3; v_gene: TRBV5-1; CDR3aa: CASSGPRGITDTQYF
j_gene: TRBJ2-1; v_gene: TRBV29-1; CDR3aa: CSVDGGVRYNEQFF
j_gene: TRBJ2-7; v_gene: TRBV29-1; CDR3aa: CSAAGNSYEQYF